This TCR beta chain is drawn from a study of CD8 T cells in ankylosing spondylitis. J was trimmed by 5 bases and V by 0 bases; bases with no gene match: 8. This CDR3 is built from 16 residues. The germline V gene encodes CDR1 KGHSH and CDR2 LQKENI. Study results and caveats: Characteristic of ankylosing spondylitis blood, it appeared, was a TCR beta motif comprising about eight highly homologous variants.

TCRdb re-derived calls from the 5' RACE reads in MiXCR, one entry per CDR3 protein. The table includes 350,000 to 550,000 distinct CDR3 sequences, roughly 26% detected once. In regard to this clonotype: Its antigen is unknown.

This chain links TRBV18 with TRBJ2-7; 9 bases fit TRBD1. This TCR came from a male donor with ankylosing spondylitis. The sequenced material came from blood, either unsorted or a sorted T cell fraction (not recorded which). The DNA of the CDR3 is TGTGCCAGCTCACCACCCGGGACAGGGTTTGTCCACGAGCAGTACTTC. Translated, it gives CASSPPGTGFVHEQYF. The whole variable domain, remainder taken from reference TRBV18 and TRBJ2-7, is NAGVMQNPRHLVRRRGQEARLRCSPMKGHSHVYWYRQLPEEGLKFMVYLQKENIIDESGMPKERFSAEFPKEGPSILRIQQVVRGDSAAYFCASSPPGTGFVHEQYFGPGTRLTVT.